This T cell receptor beta chain was sequenced during a study of T cells in tumors after PD-1 blockade. The junction had 8 bases not matched to a gene; V was cut back by 1 base and J by 6 bases. From germline, CDR1 is LGHNA and CDR2 YNFKEQ. The CDR3 extends over 16 amino acids. Produced via immunoSEQ multiplex PCR; TCRdb's table is partial and in-frame only. The sample gives 45,000 or so clones, 65% to 85% of which show up once; around 9.3% is in the top ten. The TCR sequence derives from a human donor with advanced basal cell or squamous cell carcinoma (not recorded which). The sequencing used PBMCs, collected before anti-PD-1 therapy. This chain connects TRBV4-2 to TRBJ2-7, with 11 bases fitting TRBD1. The CDR3 loop reads CASSQAHGTGGGEQYF. DNA for the CDR3: TGTGCCAGCAGCCAAGCTCACGGGACAGGGGGGGGCGAGCAGTACTTC.